The 24 T cell receptor beta chains below come from one sample, sequenced in a study of shared clonotypes between healthy human individuals. Profiled with immunoSEQ multiplex PCR; TCRdb holds only in-frame clones, not every one. The top ten clones hold 0.13% of a sample with about 2 million clones, 95% of them seen once. Sequenced sample: naive CD4+ T cells sorted from blood. Subset of the sample: CD45RA+ positively selected. The receptors come from a man between 18 and 35 years old in good health.

The chain links TRBV18 to TRBJ1-1; D remains ambiguous. V lost 2 bases and J lost 5, with 18 bases in between. CDR3 length: 16 residues. In germline, CDR1 is KGHSH, CDR2 LQKENI. The CDR3: CASSPLRVEAGTEAFF. The DNA for the CDR3 is TGTGCCAGCTCACCATTGCGGGTGGAAGCTGGGACTGAAGCTTTCTTT.

The V and J genes are TRBV18 and TRBJ2-7; D is undetermined. V lost 5 bases and J 4 bases, leaving 9 bases between the germline ends. The CDR3 is made up of 12 amino acids. Germline lookup yields CDR1 KGHSH and CDR2 LQKENI. The CDR3 loop is CASSSEKYEQYF. Here the CDR3 DNA reads TGTGCCAGCTCATCGGAGAAATACGAGCAGTACTTC.

This chain connects TRBV6-6 to TRBJ1-1; weak D call: TRBD1 (5 bases). Germline CDR1 reads MNHNY; CDR2 reads SVGAGI (reference sequence). This CDR3 has 13 amino acids. V was trimmed by 5 bases and J by 1 base, leaving 8 bases between them. CDR3 residues: CASSGTRNTEAFF. The CDR3 bases are TGTGCCAGCAGTGGGACTAGGAACACTGAAGCTTTCTTT.

This sequence joins TRBV5-1 and TRBJ1-1, with D perhaps matching TRBD1 (5 bases). CDR1 is SGHRS, CDR2 YFSETQ, per germline. The CDR3 is 15 residues long. The germline V and J ends were trimmed by 3 bases and 1 base, with 13 bases remaining between them. CDR3 amino acids: CASSWIQASNTEAFF. CDR3 nucleotide sequence: TGCGCCAGCAGCTGGATACAGGCATCGAACACTGAAGCTTTCTTT.

To note about this clone: In the same sample, other DNA sequences code for this CDR3. J is TRBJ2-3 and V is TRBV7-6, with D possibly being TRBD1 (6 bases). The CDR3 sequence is 13 residues long. Germline lookup yields CDR1 SGHVS and CDR2 FNYEAQ. Between the trimmed V and J ends, which lost 1 base and 9 bases, there was a span of 11 bases. The CDR3 DNA reads as TGTGCCAGCAGCTTAGAACCAGGGGCGACGCAGTATTTT. Encoded protein: CASSLEPGATQYF.

This clone was seen once. The V and J genes are TRBV18 and TRBJ2-6; 8 nucleotides match TRBD1. The germline V gene encodes CDR1 KGHSH and CDR2 LQKENI. This CDR3 comprises 18 residues. Trimming at V came to 3 bases and at J to 0 bases, leaving 7 bases not matched to a gene. The CDR3 sequence is CASSPTGVLHSGANVLTF. Written as DNA, the CDR3 is TGTGCCAGCTCACCGACAGGGGTCCTACACTCTGGGGCCAACGTCCTGACTTTC.

The genes are TRBV14 and TRBJ1-1; D unresolved. This CDR3 region has 12 residues. From germline, CDR1 is SGHDN and CDR2 FVKESK. Trimming left V 5 bases short and J 4 bases short, with 8 bases between. In DNA form, the CDR3 reads TGTGCCAGCAGCGTACAAACCACTGAAGCTTTCTTT. Translation: CASSVQTTEAFF.

V usage is TRBV18 and J usage is TRBJ1-3; D ambiguous. The CDR3 covers 16 residues. The germline gives CDR1 KGHSH, CDR2 LQKENI. The V end lost 6 bases, the J end lost 9 bases, and 24 bases lay between the germline ends. CDR3: CASSTSRAVDVATIYF. The CDR3 DNA follows: TGTGCCAGCTCCACCTCCCGAGCGGTGGACGTTGCCACCATATATTTT.

The rearrangement links TRBV27 to TRBJ2-1, with 9 bases that match TRBD1. This CDR3 has 14 residues. Germline V lookup: CDR1 MNHEY, CDR2 SMNVEV (reference sequence). V dropped 0 bases and J dropped 8; count of bases not matched to a gene: 2. The CDR3 coding sequence is TGTGCCAGCAGTTTATCGGGACAGGGTTATGAGCAGTTCTTC. This codes for CASSLSGQGYEQFF.

A few counts support this clone. The rearrangement links TRBV2 to TRBJ1-2; D uncertain. The CDR3 sequence is 14 residues long. Germline CDR1 is SNHLY and CDR2 is FYNNEI. The V end lost 7 bases, the J end lost 3 bases, and 15 bases lay between the germline ends. Here the CDR3 DNA reads TGTGCCAGCAAATTGAGGGAAGTAGACTATGGCTACACCTTC. Amino acid sequence: CASKLREVDYGYTF.

This clone was seen once. The CDR3 sequence is CATFPFSGANTGELFF. CDR3 sequence (DNA): TGTGCCACCTTTCCGTTTAGCGGCGCGAACACCGGGGAGCTGTTTTTT. The chain joins TRBV10-3 to TRBJ2-2; possible D gene TRBD2, 6 bases. Germline V gene data show CDR1 as ENHRY and CDR2 as SYGVKD. Trimming left V 10 bases short and J 0 bases short, with 18 bases between. This CDR3 comprises 16 residues.

This chain connects TRBV5-4 to TRBJ2-3; D possibly uses TRBD1 or TRBD2 (6 bases each). CDR1 and CDR2 (germline): SGHNT, YYREEE (reference sequence). The V and J ends lost 1 base and 6 bases respectively, with 9 bases between them. The CDR3 totals 13 residues. CDR3 nucleotides: TGTGCCAGCAGCTTGAGAGGGGGGGATACGCAGTATTTT. The encoded protein is CASSLRGGDTQYF.

The chain links TRBV29-1 to TRBJ2-3, with D perhaps TRBD1 (6 bases). This CDR3 is 16 amino acids long. Germline loops: CDR1 SQVTM, CDR2 ANQGSEA. Trimming stripped 7 bases from V and 3 bases from J, with 23 bases between. CDR3 DNA: TGCAGCGCCCGAACTCGACAGGCGGTGGGGACAGATACGCAGTATTTT. Translation gives CSARTRQAVGTDTQYF.

The chain carries TRBV18 and TRBJ2-7, with a tentative D call TRBD1 (5 bases). Between the trimmed V and J ends, which lost 4 bases and 0 bases, there was a span of 7 bases. The CDR3 is 13 amino acids. Germline V gene lookup returns CDR1 KGHSH and CDR2 LQKENI. For the CDR3, the DNA is TGTGCCAGCTCACTGACAGCCTCCTACGAGCAGTACTTC. Amino acids: CASSLTASYEQYF.

CDR3 amino acids: CASSEALGGAGGYTF. The CDR3 region has the DNA TGTGCCAGCAGTGAAGCGCTAGGGGGGGCTGGTGGCTACACCTTC. This chain joins TRBV6-1 and TRBJ1-2; a possible D gene is TRBD1 (6 bases). Germline V gene sequence: CDR1 MNHNS, CDR2 SASEGT. The V gene lost 0 bases and the J gene lost 7 bases, with 15 bases spanning the gap. There are 15 residues in the CDR3.

The chain recombines TRBV10-3 with TRBJ2-7, with 9 positions matching TRBD1. This CDR3 is 15 amino acids long. V was clipped by 5 bases and J by 2 bases; unmatched bases: 7. In germline, CDR1 is ENHRY, CDR2 SYGVKD. The CDR3 DNA is TGTGCCATCAGTCGGGACAGGGCAGGGCCCTACGAGCAGTACTTC. Its translation is CAISRDRAGPYEQYF.

This clone was seen a single time. The chain couples TRBV7-9 to TRBJ2-7; a weak D match, TRBD1 (6 bases). The ends were cut back, 3 bases at V and 4 bases at J, with 13 bases in the middle. The length of the CDR3 is 14 residues. Germline CDR1 is SEHNR and CDR2 is FQNEAQ (reference sequence). CDR3 in amino acids: CASSFGQPLYEQYF. CDR3 nucleotide sequence: TGTGCCAGCAGCTTCGGACAGCCTTTATACGAGCAGTACTTC.

V gene TRBV5-1 combines with J gene TRBJ2-3; either TRBD1 or TRBD2 may fit D (5 bases each). Germline-derived CDR1 and CDR2 are SGHRS and YFSETQ. The CDR3 extends over 15 amino acids. Trimming cost V 2 bases and J 6 bases, with 16 bases left between them. The CDR3: CASSFIAGRGDTQYF. CDR3 bases: TGCGCCAGCAGCTTTATTGCAGGGAGAGGGGATACGCAGTATTTT.

The chain couples TRBV7-6 to TRBJ2-5, with TRBD2 as a possible D gene (5 bases). The CDR3 length is 13 residues. V was pared by 0 bases and J by 5 bases, with 7 bases between. Per the germline V gene, CDR1 is SGHVS and CDR2 is FNYEAQ. The CDR3 sequence: CASSLAASETQYF. CDR3 DNA sequence: TGTGCCAGCAGCTTAGCGGCTAGCGAGACCCAGTACTTC.

The rearrangement joins TRBV5-1 to TRBJ1-1; TRBD1 aligns across 10 bases. V dropped 4 bases and J dropped 2; count of bases not matched to a gene: 11. The CDR3 runs 17 residues. Germline V gene sequence: CDR1 SGHRS, CDR2 YFSETQ. CDR3 residues: CASSTETGGVGNTEAFF. DNA of the CDR3: TGCGCCAGCAGCACAGAGACAGGGGGCGTGGGAAACACTGAAGCTTTCTTT.

The rearrangement links TRBV18 to TRBJ1-1; a possible D gene is TRBD1 (6 bases). The CDR3 sequence is 13 residues long. Germline V gene sequence: CDR1 KGHSH, CDR2 LQKENI. V was clipped by 4 bases and J by 6 bases, with 12 bases between them. CDR3 DNA sequence: TGTGCCAGCTCACAAGTCAGGGGCTCTGAAGCTTTCTTT. Amino acids: CASSQVRGSEAFF.

The chain has TRBV11-2 and TRBJ1-6; perhaps TRBD1 as D (5 bases). V lost 3 bases to trimming and J lost 5 bases, with 11 bases between them. This CDR3 spans 15 amino acids. Looked up from germline, CDR1 is SGHAT and CDR2 is FQNNGV. CDR3 coding DNA: TGTGCCAGCAGCTTTGGGGGAAGGGATAATTCACCCCTCCACTTT. Encoded protein: CASSFGGRDNSPLHF.

The rearrangement joins TRBV4-1 to TRBJ2-3; D is undetermined. The V end was cut by 3 bases, the J end by 1 base, with 5 bases between. CDR3 length equals 13 residues. The V gene's germline CDR1 is MGHRA and CDR2 YSYEKL. The CDR3 sequence: CASSHQGTDTQYF. Here the CDR3 DNA reads TGCGCCAGCAGCCATCAGGGCACAGATACGCAGTATTTT.

V and J are TRBV10-2 and TRBJ2-2; 8 positions match TRBD1. The CDR3 runs to 15 residues. Unmatched junction bases numbered 5, after V lost 7 bases and J lost 1 base. CDR1 and CDR2 (germline): WSHSY, SAAADI. This CDR3 is CASTRQGRNTGELFF. The CDR3, as DNA: TGCGCCAGCACCAGACAGGGGAGGAACACCGGGGAGCTGTTTTTT.